This record covers a single T cell receptor beta chain. Clones were sequenced by immunoSEQ multiplex PCR, and TCRdb holds only the in-frame ones, with some missing. The sample lists more than 150,000 clones, approximately 85% occurring once. The data stem from a study of blood T cell repertoires in COVID-19. Turning to the study itself: Collection of acute and convalescent COVID-19 samples took place in the United States, Italy and Spain. Sources were T cells, B-cell-depleted T cells, or PBMCs; the material itself was cDNA or gDNA.

The CDR3 length is 12 residues. The V gene lost 3 bases and the J gene lost 6 bases, with 9 bases spanning the gap. This chain joins TRBV12-3 or TRBV12-4 and TRBJ2-7; D perhaps matches TRBD1 (5 bases). Input material: peripheral blood. The clonotype was recovered from a woman of 80 years or more with acute or convalescent COVID-19. The DNA of the CDR3 is TGTGCCAGCAGTTTTAGCAGGGCCGAGCAGTACTTC. Protein product: CASSFSRAEQYF.